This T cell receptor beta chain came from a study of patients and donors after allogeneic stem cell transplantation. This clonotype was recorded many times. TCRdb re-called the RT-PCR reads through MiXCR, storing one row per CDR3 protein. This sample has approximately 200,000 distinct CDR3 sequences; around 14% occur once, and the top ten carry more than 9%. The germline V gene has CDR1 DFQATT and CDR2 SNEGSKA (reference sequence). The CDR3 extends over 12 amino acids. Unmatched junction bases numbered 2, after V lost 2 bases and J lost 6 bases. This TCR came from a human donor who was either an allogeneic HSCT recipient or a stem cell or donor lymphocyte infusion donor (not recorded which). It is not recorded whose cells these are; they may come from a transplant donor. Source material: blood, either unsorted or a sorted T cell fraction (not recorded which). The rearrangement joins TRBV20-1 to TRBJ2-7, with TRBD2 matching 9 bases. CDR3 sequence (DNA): TGCAGTGCTAGACTAGCGGGAACCGAGCAGTACTTC. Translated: CSARLAGTEQYF.